This T cell receptor beta chain appears in the sequencing data of a study of CD4 T cells in relation to SARS-CoV-2 and coronaviruses. This clone has a single count. Its antigen is undetermined. This CDR3 has 16 amino acids. J lost 2 bases, V lost 0 bases, and 1 base had no gene match. Germline CDR1 reads LGHNT; CDR2 reads FRNRAP. CD4+ T cells from unexposed donors were obtained before the COVID-19 pandemic (2011-2018). CD4+ T cells were isolated from the cells after nine to eleven days of culture. As cell numbers allowed, unexposed-donor CD4+ T cells faced SARS-CoV-2 S/N and four cold-coronavirus spikes. Profiled with immunoSEQ multiplex PCR; TCRdb holds only in-frame clones, not every one. The sample includes tens of thousands of clones, about 78% of them seen just once.

This TCR was sampled from a human donor in good health. The sequenced sample consisted of CD4+ T cells from PBMCs, cultured in vitro. This rearrangement joins TRBV12-5 to TRBJ2-3, with 11 positions matching TRBD2. The CDR3 loop reads CASGLVLAGDTDTQYF. The CDR3 DNA follows: TGTGCTAGTGGTTTGGTACTAGCGGGGGACACAGATACGCAGTATTTT.